This entry lists 4 T cell receptor beta chains sequenced from one sample in a study of identical twins. From the 5' RACE reads, TCRdb called clonotypes with MiXCR, one entry per CDR3 protein. The sample holds about 1.7 million distinct CDR3 sequences; 32% are singletons and the top ten take over 0.25%. Specimen: cord blood. The receptors derive from a newborn girl in good health.

This clonotype was seen only once. The rearrangement links TRBV12-3 or TRBV12-4 to TRBJ1-4, with unresolved D. The V gene lost 5 bases and the J gene lost 7 bases, with 20 bases spanning the gap. The CDR3 is 16 amino acids. CDR3 in amino acids: CASSLSRRTMSEKLFF. Written as DNA, the CDR3 is TGTGCCAGCAGTCTAAGTCGACGGACCATGAGTGAAAAACTGTTTTTT.

The rearrangement uses TRBV12-3 or TRBV12-4 and TRBJ2-3; the match to TRBD2 covers 15 bases. V gave up 5 bases and J gave up 7 bases; unmatched junction bases: 7. This CDR3 contains 16 residues. DNA for the CDR3: TGTGCCAGCAGTAACGGACTAGCGGGAGGGGGGTATACGCAGTATTTT. Translating it yields CASSNGLAGGGYTQYF.

The rearrangement links TRBV12-3 or TRBV12-4 to TRBJ1-2; weak D call: TRBD1 (5 bases). The CDR3 has 15 residues. Trimming took off 5 bases at V and 4 bases at J, with 17 bases between the two ends. The CDR3 DNA is TGTGCCAGCAGTCATACCGGGACCGTCATCTATGGCTACACCTTC. It yields the protein CASSHTGTVIYGYTF.

Details on this clonotype: A much larger clone differs by one base, so this may be a read error. This chain links TRBV29-1 with TRBJ2-3; D is possibly TRBD2 (5 bases). Germline V gene lookup returns CDR1 SQVTM and CDR2 ANQGSEA. CDR3 size: 13 residues. The CDR3: CGVEWPREDTQYF. DNA for the CDR3: TGCGGCGTTGAATGGCCCCGGGAAGATACGCAGTATTTT.